The next 9 T cell receptor beta chains were all read from a single sample in a study of early T cells in non-severe SARS-CoV-2 infection. A single record per CDR3 protein comes from TCRdb applying MiXCR to the 5' RACE reads. The sample shows 74,000 or so distinct CDR3 sequences, 10% to 15% of them seen only once. Material: whole blood. These receptors all stem from an adult who was a healthcare worker with PCR-confirmed SARS-CoV-2 infection or an uninfected control (not recorded which).

The V call is TRBV5-8, the J call TRBJ1-1; D remains unclear. The germline gives CDR1 SGHTS, CDR2 YDEGEE. The V end lost 3 bases, the J end lost 5 bases, and 2 bases lay between the germline ends. The CDR3 has 10 amino acids. The CDR3 loop reads CASSWTEAFF. The CDR3 region has the DNA TGTGCCAGCAGCTGGACTGAAGCTTTCTTT.

This clonotype was observed many times. The chain is built from TRBV12-3 or TRBV12-4 and TRBJ2-3; D remains unclear. The CDR3 has 13 residues. V was pared by 5 bases and J by 0 bases, with 6 bases between. CDR3 residues: CASSQTSTDTQYF. The CDR3 region has the DNA TGTGCCAGCAGTCAAACTAGCACAGATACGCAGTATTTT.

There are many counts of this clonotype. V gene TRBV6-8 combines with J gene TRBJ1-1; D unresolved. Germline V gives CDR1 MNHGY, CDR2 SAAAGT. Trimming left V 0 bases short and J 0 bases short, with 14 bases between. The CDR3 covers 17 residues. Here the CDR3 DNA reads TGTGCCAGCAGTTACTCGTTCGGGGTCAGATTGAACACTGAAGCTTTCTTT. Its translation: CASSYSFGVRLNTEAFF.

This clonotype was found a few times. The chain combines TRBV29-1 with TRBJ2-5; possible D gene TRBD2, 5 bases. V lost 3 bases and J lost 1, with 9 bases in between. Germline lookup yields CDR1 SQVTM and CDR2 ANQGSEA. This CDR3 is built from 13 residues. The CDR3, as DNA: TGCAGCGTTGATGTCAGCGGCCAAGAGACCCAGTACTTC. This codes for CSVDVSGQETQYF.

The chain links TRBV6-2 or TRBV6-3 to TRBJ2-2; the D gene is possibly TRBD1 (6 bases). The V and J ends lost 6 bases and 1 base respectively, with 12 bases between them. This CDR3 spans 15 amino acids. CDR1 is MNHEY, CDR2 SVGEGT, per germline. This chain's CDR3 is CASSPGTRNTGELFF. For the CDR3, the DNA is TGTGCCAGCAGCCCCGGGACACGGAACACCGGGGAGCTGTTTTTT.

This clonotype has a count of ten or more. This sequence joins TRBV20-1 and TRBJ2-1; D remains ambiguous. Germline V lookup: CDR1 DFQATT, CDR2 SNEGSKA (reference sequence). Trimming pared 3 bases from V and 0 bases from J, leaving 9 bases between. The CDR3 is 14 amino acids. CDR3 sequence: CSASISSSYNEQFF. The CDR3 coding sequence is TGCAGTGCTAGTATCTCTAGCTCCTACAATGAGCAGTTCTTC.

This clonotype was seen at least ten times. CDR3 DNA sequence: TGCGCCAGCAGCGACGGGACAGGGCGTAATGAAAAACTGTTTTTT. The encoded protein is CASSDGTGRNEKLFF. The V and J genes are TRBV5-1 and TRBJ1-4; 9 bases fit TRBD1. Losses at the gene ends were 4 bases for V and 4 bases for J; bases not matched to a gene: 5. Germline assignment: CDR1 SGHRS and CDR2 YFSETQ. This CDR3 has 15 residues.

There are a few counts of this clonotype. The V gene is TRBV7-2, the J gene TRBJ2-1, with 8 bases fitting TRBD2. With 3 bases clipped from V and 9 bases from J, the junction kept 1 base outside the gene matches. The CDR3 length is 12 residues. Germline CDR1 is SGHTA and CDR2 is FQGNSA. Here the CDR3 reads CASSFREGEQFF. In nucleotides, the CDR3 is TGTGCCAGCAGCTTCCGGGAGGGTGAGCAGTTCTTC. The whole variable domain, filled in from reference TRBV7-2 and TRBJ2-1, reads GAGVSQSPSNKVTEKGKDVELRCDPISGHTALYWYRQSLGQGLEFLIYFQGNSAPDKSGLPSDRFSAERTGGSVSTLTIQRTQQEDSAVYLCASSFREGEQFFGPGTRLTVL.

V and J are TRBV11-2 and TRBJ2-7; D possibly uses TRBD1 or TRBD2 (5 bases each). Trimming cost V 2 bases and J 2 bases, with 16 bases left between them. In germline, CDR1 is SGHAT, CDR2 FQNNGV. CDR3 length equals 16 residues. For the CDR3, the DNA is TGTGCCAGCAGCTTAATGAGAGGGGCTACAACCTACGAGCAGTACTTC. It encodes CASSLMRGATTYEQYF.